The 32 T cell receptor beta chains reported below all come from one sample, sequenced in a study of somatic mutations in cytotoxic T cells in rheumatoid arthritis. Clones were read by immunoSEQ multiplex PCR, and TCRdb kept only the in-frame ones, dropping some. The table lists 15,000 to 20,000 clones, more than 70% of them singletons, with around 9.3% in the top ten. Sequencing was done on a sample of CD8+ T cells sorted from blood. The receptors derive from an adult with rheumatoid arthritis.

The chain links TRBV11-2 to TRBJ2-1; 7 bases agree with TRBD2. The CDR3 has 13 amino acids. CDR1 and CDR2 (germline): SGHAT, FQNNGV. J gave up 9 bases and V 5 bases, and 7 bases lay outside the gene matches. The CDR3 DNA sequence: TGTGCCAGCAGCGGGGGGGGAAGAACTGAGCAGTTCTTC. Translating it yields CASSGGGRTEQFF. Supplemented by reference TRBV11-2 and TRBJ2-1, the full variable domain reads EAGVAQSPRYKIIEKRQSVAFWCNPISGHATLYWYQQILGQGPKLLIQFQNNGVVDDSQLPKDRFSAERLKGVDSTLKIQPAKLEDSAVYLCASSGGGRTEQFFGPGTRLTVL.

This sequence joins TRBV11-3 and TRBJ2-1; 8 nucleotides align to TRBD1. Germline loops: CDR1 SGHNT, CDR2 YENEEA. The CDR3 has 16 residues. J was trimmed by 7 bases and V by 7 bases; bases with no gene match: 15. CDR3 sequence (DNA): TGTGCCAGCACCCCCCCGAACCCGACAGGGGAGAATGAGCAGTTCTTC. It specifies CASTPPNPTGENEQFF.

The J gene is TRBJ2-1, the V gene TRBV4-1, with no clear D. The V end lost 4 bases, the J end lost 8 bases, and 12 bases lay between the germline ends. Germline loops: CDR1 MGHRA, CDR2 YSYEKL. The CDR3 is 13 residues long. The CDR3 sequence: CASSRYEGDEQFF. CDR3 DNA sequence: TGCGCCAGCAGCCGATATGAAGGCGATGAGCAGTTCTTC.

The chain carries TRBV21-1 and TRBJ2-1; the table names TRBD2, a call not compared with the DNA. TRBV21-1 is designated a pseudogene. This CDR3 comprises 17 residues. The CDR3 DNA is TGTGCCAGCAGCTCGGGGCTAGCGGGGGGACCCTACAATGAGCAGTTCTTC. This encodes CASSSGLAGGPYNEQFF.

The CDR3 reads CASSLVRTGGTTEAFF. The CDR3 DNA is TGTGCCAGCAGCTTAGTTAGGACAGGGGGTACCACTGAAGCTTTCTTT. The rearrangement uses TRBV7-9 and TRBJ1-1, with 10 positions matching TRBD1. The V and J ends lost 1 base and 4 bases, in that order; junction bases with no gene match: 6. The CDR3 totals 16 residues. The V gene's germline CDR1 is SEHNR and CDR2 FQNEAQ (reference sequence).

This chain uses TRBV14 with TRBJ2-7; TRBD2 might be the D (5 bases). V lost 1 base to trimming and J lost 0 bases, with 7 bases between them. Looked up from germline, CDR1 is SGHDN and CDR2 is FVKESK. This CDR3 has 14 residues. The CDR3 spells CASSQVRGSYEQYF. The CDR3 DNA reads TGTGCCAGCAGCCAAGTTCGGGGCTCCTACGAGCAGTACTTC. Combining the CDR3 with reference TRBV14 and TRBJ2-7 gives the whole variable domain EAGVTQFPSHSVIEKGQTVTLRCDPISGHDNLYWYRRVMGKEIKFLLHFVKESKQDESGMPNNRFLAERTGGTYSTLKVQPAELEDSGVYFCASSQVRGSYEQYFGPGTRLTVT.

The chain has TRBV5-5 and TRBJ2-7, with 7 bases aligning to TRBD1. CDR1 and CDR2 (germline): SGHKS, YYEKEE (reference sequence). The length of the CDR3 is 18 residues. Germline trimming cut 0 bases from V and 4 bases from J; bases unmatched to any gene: 16. For the CDR3, the DNA is TGTGCCAGCAGCTTGGTTTCGGGTGTCGGTGACAGGGCATACGAGCAGTACTTC. Translating gives CASSLVSGVGDRAYEQYF.

This clone has just one count. J is TRBJ2-1 and V is TRBV5-1; TRBD2 matches at 9 bases. Losses at the gene ends were 4 bases for V and 8 bases for J; bases not matched to a gene: 7. Per germline, CDR1 SGHRS and CDR2 YFSETQ. The CDR3 totals 14 residues. The CDR3: CASSPGTSRHEQFF. The CDR3 nucleotides are TGCGCCAGCAGCCCAGGGACTAGCCGGCATGAGCAGTTCTTC.

The chain has TRBV4-2 and TRBJ1-4, with D unresolved. Germline CDR1 reads LGHNA; CDR2 reads YNFKEQ. The CDR3 totals 16 residues. V was pared by 0 bases and J by 1 base, with 9 bases between. CDR3 DNA: TGTGCCAGCAGCCAAGATTTTTGGCGAACTAATGAAAAACTGTTTTTT. This codes for CASSQDFWRTNEKLFF.

This chain joins TRBV9 and TRBJ1-2; unclear D gene. The CDR3 contains 14 residues. The germline gives CDR1 SGDLS, CDR2 YYNGEE. V was trimmed by 0 bases and J by 2 bases, leaving 8 bases between them. CDR3 sequence reads: CASSVGRFNYGYTF. In nucleotides, the CDR3 is TGTGCCAGCAGCGTAGGGCGGTTCAACTATGGCTACACCTTC. Full variable domain (remainder filled in from reference TRBV9 and TRBJ1-2): DSGVTQTPKHLITATGQRVTLRCSPRSGDLSVYWYQQSLDQGLQFLIQYYNGEERAKGNILERFSAQQFPDLHSELNLSSLELGDSALYFCASSVGRFNYGYTFGSGTRLTVV.

This clone came up a few times. The chain links TRBV14 to TRBJ2-7; no reliable D call. The CDR3 totals 11 residues. CDR1 is SGHDN, CDR2 FVKESK, per germline. The V gene lost 4 bases and the J gene lost 3 bases, with 4 bases spanning the gap. Here the CDR3 reads CASSPGYEQYF. In DNA, the CDR3 is TGTGCCAGCAGCCCTGGCTACGAGCAGTACTTC.

V and J are TRBV27 and TRBJ1-2; D not resolved. The CDR3 has 13 amino acids. Germline CDR1 is MNHEY and CDR2 is SMNVEV (reference sequence). Trimming shortened V by 0 bases and J by 8 bases, and 10 bases separated the two germline ends. DNA of the CDR3: TGTGCCAGCAGTTTATCGATAGGGTGGGGCTACACCTTC. Protein sequence: CASSLSIGWGYTF.

The rearrangement uses TRBV5-5 and TRBJ2-7, with D possibly TRBD1 on 6 matching bases. The CDR3 spans 12 residues. Germline assignment: CDR1 SGHKS and CDR2 YYEKEE (reference sequence). V was trimmed by 6 bases and J by 6 bases, leaving 13 bases between them. CDR3 nucleotides: TGTGCCAGCACACTCACAGGGCGCGAGCAGTACTTC. Translating gives CASTLTGREQYF.

This clone was found once. This chain connects TRBV5-6 to TRBJ2-6; D remains ambiguous. The CDR3 loop spans 17 amino acids. Trimming left V 4 bases short and J 4 bases short, with 18 bases between. Germline V lookup: CDR1 SGHDT, CDR2 YYEEEE. In DNA form, the CDR3 reads TGTGCCAGCAGCCTTTTCGTGAGTACCTGGGGGGCCAACGTCCTGACTTTC. This sequence encodes CASSLFVSTWGANVLTF.

The V call is TRBV10-2, the J call TRBJ2-3; D may be TRBD2 (6 bases). CDR1 and CDR2 (germline): WSHSY, SAAADI. V shed 3 bases and J shed 2 bases, with 21 bases lying between them. This CDR3 is 18 amino acids long. The CDR3 here is CASSDLGDLVTSTDTQYF. The CDR3 DNA reads as TGCGCCAGCAGTGATTTGGGGGACTTAGTTACTTCCACAGATACGCAGTATTTT.

The chain recombines TRBV6-5 with TRBJ1-2; no reliable D call. The CDR3 spans 15 residues. Per the germline V gene, CDR1 is MNHEY and CDR2 is SVGAGI. Trimming removed 0 bases at V and 4 bases at J, with 12 bases between. The CDR3 reads CASSYSYSSGYGYTF. The CDR3 nucleotides are TGTGCCAGCAGTTACTCCTATAGTTCAGGCTATGGCTACACCTTC.

This clone has only a few counts. The CDR3 region has the DNA TGTGCCAGCAGTCTTGACACCCCCAGTGCCTACGAGCAGTACTTC. Translated, it gives CASSLDTPSAYEQYF. The chain uses TRBV6-6 and TRBJ2-7; D unclear. The CDR3 covers 15 residues. Germline V gene sequence: CDR1 MNHNY, CDR2 SVGAGI (reference sequence). The V end was cut by 5 bases, the J end by 2 bases, with 16 bases between.

This clone has more than one count but fewer than ten. V is TRBV19 and J is TRBJ2-7, with D possibly being TRBD2 (6 bases). Germline-derived CDR1 and CDR2 are LNHDA and SQIVND (reference sequence). V was trimmed by 5 bases and J by 6 bases, leaving 17 bases between them. The CDR3 is made up of 14 amino acids. CDR3 region: CASSSSVGYGEQYF. CDR3 DNA: TGTGCCAGTAGTTCTAGCGTAGGGTACGGCGAGCAGTACTTC.

The gene calls are TRBV9 and TRBJ1-5; 9 bases are a match to TRBD1. The CDR3 totals 14 residues. The ends lost 2 bases at V and 4 bases at J; junction bases unmatched: 1. CDR1 is SGDLS and CDR2 is YYNGEE in the germline V gene. The CDR3 protein is CASSVGQGNQPQHF. CDR3 bases: TGTGCCAGCAGCGTCGGACAGGGGAATCAGCCCCAGCATTTT.

This clone was detected only a few times. The CDR3 here is CASRAGTTSYNEQFF. The CDR3 nucleotides read TGTGCCAGCAGGGCCGGGACTACCTCCTACAATGAGCAGTTCTTC. The V and J genes are TRBV9 and TRBJ2-1; 7 nucleotides align to TRBD2. The CDR3 extends over 15 amino acids. V lost 5 bases, J lost 0 bases, and 5 bases stayed unmatched. Germline loops: CDR1 SGDLS, CDR2 YYNGEE.

This rearrangement joins TRBV6-1 to TRBJ1-2; D remains unclear. Per the germline V gene, CDR1 is MNHNS and CDR2 is SASEGT. The ends were cut back, 1 base at V and 0 bases at J, with 9 bases in the middle. This CDR3 has 15 amino acids. CDR3 DNA: TGTGCCAGCAGTGAAGTACCAGCTGCTAACTATGGCTACACCTTC. Translated: CASSEVPAANYGYTF.

This clone has only one observation. This rearrangement joins TRBV19 to TRBJ1-1; D ambiguous. CDR1 and CDR2 from the germline V gene are LNHDA and SQIVND (reference sequence). V dropped 0 bases and J dropped 8 bases, with 10 bases sitting between them. The CDR3 is 13 amino acids. The CDR3 sequence: CASSIDPDKEAFF. CDR3 DNA: TGTGCCAGTAGTATAGATCCCGACAAAGAAGCTTTCTTT.

V is TRBV2 and J is TRBJ1-2, with TRBD1 identical over 9 bases. The CDR3 covers 13 residues. V was clipped by 7 bases and J by 8 bases; unmatched bases: 8. Germline lookup yields CDR1 SNHLY and CDR2 FYNNEI. The CDR3 DNA sequence: TGTGCCAGCAACCCACAGGGGGCGAGGGGCTACACCTTC. The encoded protein is CASNPQGARGYTF.

The V gene is TRBV4-2, the J gene TRBJ1-1; maybe TRBD1 (5 bases). The ends were cut back, 5 bases at V and 4 bases at J, with 14 bases in the middle. The CDR3 loop spans 14 amino acids. Germline CDR1 and CDR2: LGHNA and YNFKEQ. CDR3 sequence reads: CASSSGGFGTEAFF. Written as DNA, the CDR3 is TGTGCCAGCAGCTCGGGGGGGTTTGGCACTGAAGCTTTCTTT.

The gene calls are TRBV5-4 and TRBJ1-4; D gene unclear. Trimming took 4 bases from V and 3 from J, leaving 13 bases between them. The germline CDR1 and CDR2 sequences are SGHNT and YYREEE (reference sequence). The CDR3 spans 15 residues. The DNA for the CDR3 is TGTGCCAGCAGCCTCGACCGAGGCGCTAATGAAAAACTGTTTTTT. Residues: CASSLDRGANEKLFF. Filled out from reference TRBV5-4 and TRBJ1-4, the complete variable domain reads ETGVTQSPTHLIKTRGQQVTLRCSSQSGHNTVSWYQQALGQGPQFIFQYYREEENGRGNFPPRFSGLQFPNYSSELNVNALELDDSALYLCASSLDRGANEKLFFGSGTQLSVL.

The V gene is TRBV10-3, the J gene TRBJ2-7; D not certain. The V end lost 4 bases, the J end lost 4 bases, and 5 bases lay between the germline ends. This CDR3 region has 11 residues. CDR1 is ENHRY and CDR2 is SYGVKD in the germline V gene. In DNA form, the CDR3 reads TGTGCCATCAGTGTTAGTTACGAGCAGTACTTC. It codes for CAISVSYEQYF.

The chain links TRBV18 to TRBJ2-2; D is possibly TRBD1 or TRBD2 (5 bases each). V was clipped by 3 bases and J by 1 base, with 12 bases between them. The CDR3 runs 16 residues. Germline-derived CDR1 and CDR2 are KGHSH and LQKENI. The chain's CDR3 is CASSPSVGENTGELFF. CDR3 bases: TGTGCCAGCTCACCCTCCGTGGGGGAGAACACCGGGGAGCTGTTTTTT.

This rearrangement joins TRBV27 to TRBJ2-1; D assignment may be TRBD1 or TRBD2 (5 bases each). Trimming stripped 7 bases from V and 14 bases from J, with 21 bases between. In germline, CDR1 is MNHEY, CDR2 SMNVEV (reference sequence). CDR3 length equals 13 residues. CDR3: CASMKKGTVREFF. The DNA for the CDR3 is TGTGCCAGCATGAAGAAGGGGACGGTAAGGGAGTTCTTC.

The V and J genes are TRBV7-9 and TRBJ1-1; maybe TRBD1 (6 bases). The CDR3 spans 14 residues. The V gene's germline CDR1 is SEHNR and CDR2 FQNEAQ (reference sequence). The V gene lost 2 bases and the J gene lost 2 bases, with 9 bases spanning the gap. CDR3 amino acids: CASSLTGPNTEAFF. As DNA, the CDR3 is TGTGCCAGCAGCTTAACAGGGCCTAACACTGAAGCTTTCTTT. The whole variable domain, filled in from reference TRBV7-9 and TRBJ1-1, reads DTGVSQNPRHKITKRGQNVTFRCDPISEHNRLYWYRQTLGQGPEFLTYFQNEAQLEKSRLLSDRFSAERPKGSFSTLEIQRTEQGDSAMYLCASSLTGPNTEAFFGQGTRLTVV.

The rearrangement uses TRBV19 and TRBJ1-3; D uncertain. The V end was cut by 7 bases, the J end by 6 bases, with 13 bases between. The CDR3 extends over 13 amino acids. Germline-derived CDR1 and CDR2 are LNHDA and SQIVND (reference sequence). The CDR3 DNA reads as TGTGCCAGTATGGTGAGGAAGGTAAACACCATATATTTT. Protein: CASMVRKVNTIYF.

This clone was found a few times. The chain recombines TRBV4-1 with TRBJ1-1; D remains unclear. The V gene's germline CDR1 is MGHRA and CDR2 YSYEKL. The CDR3 is 14 residues long. V was trimmed by 6 bases and J by 0 bases, leaving 11 bases between them. The CDR3 sequence: CASRVGPLNTEAFF. The CDR3 bases are TGCGCCAGCAGGGTTGGGCCCCTGAACACTGAAGCTTTCTTT.

For the CDR3, the DNA is TGTGCCAGTAGTCCCCCGAGAGTAGATACGCAGTATTTT. Its translation: CASSPPRVDTQYF. The rearrangement joins TRBV19 to TRBJ2-3, with D unresolved. The length of the CDR3 is 13 residues. With 5 bases removed from V and 5 bases from J, the gap between germline ends came to 11 bases. CDR1 and CDR2 (germline): LNHDA, SQIVND (reference sequence).